Listed below are T cell receptor beta chains from one sample, sequenced in a study of PD-L1 blockade in urothelial cancer. Only in-frame clones appear in the TCRdb table, and some are missing; sequencing was by immunoSEQ multiplex PCR. The profile shows some 45,000 clones, about 91% of them singletons. The sample consisted of PBMCs, taken around atezolizumab (anti-PD-L1) treatment. The receptors here all came from a man older than 75 with urothelial cancer. Each CDR3 is given with its conserved first and last residue. The D gene is left open where the match is weak. Clone size is not always given. Where it is, it says once, few, many or a class for expanded clones.

>NA|NA|TRBJ2-2|TRBV10-1
TGCGCCAGCAGTGATACAGGCTCCACCGGGGAGCTGTTTTTT
CASSDTGSTGELFF
>NA|NA|TRBJ1-2|TRBV15
TGTGCCACCAGCAGAGATCCAGGGACTGGCTATGGCTACACCTTC
CATSRDPGTGYGYTF
>NA|once|TRBJ1-4|TRBV25-1
TGTGCCAGCAGTGAAGGAAAAGGGGCGATTAATGAAAAACTGTTTTTT
CASSEGKGAINEKLFF
>NA|NA|TRBJ2-5|TRBV7-8
TGTGCCAGCAGCTTACGTCCAGGCCAAGAGACCCAGTACTTC
CASSLRPGQETQYF
>TRBD2|once|TRBJ2-2|TRBV4-3
TGCGCCAGCAGCCGCACACTAGCGGGAGGAGGCACCGGGGAGCTGTTTTTT
CASSRTLAGGGTGELFF
>NA|NA|TRBJ1-6|TRBV27
TGTGCCAGCAGCCTTCTTTATAATTCACCCCTCCACTTT
CASSLLYNSPLHF
>NA|NA|TRBJ2-5|TRBV5-1
TGCGCCAGCAGTCCGGGGAACCTACAAGAGACCCAGTACTTC
CASSPGNLQETQYF
>TRBD1|NA|TRBJ1-1|TRBV4-1
TGCGCCAGCAGCCAGAGGACAGGTAACACTGAAGCTTTCTTT
CASSQRTGNTEAFF
>NA|NA|TRBJ1-1|TRBV30
TGCGCCTGGAGTCCCCGAGTGGGGGGGAGAACTGAAGCTTTCTTT
CAWSPRVGGRTEAFF
>NA|NA|TRBJ2-3|TRBV7-7
TGTGCCAGCAGCCGAGGACAGGGAGGGGCAGATACGCAGTATTTT
CASSRGQGGADTQYF
>NA|NA|TRBJ1-2|TRBV30
TGTGCCTGGAGTGTAGTCGGGGGGATCACATATGGCTACACCTTC
CAWSVVGGITYGYTF
>TRBD1|NA|TRBJ2-5|TRBV5-6
TGTGCCAGCAGCTTGGCACAGGGGGCGATGGATGAGACCCAGTACTTC
CASSLAQGAMDETQYF
>NA|NA|TRBJ1-1|TRBV7-8
TGTGCCAGCAGCTCCGGGTCCACTGAAGCTTTCTTT
CASSSGSTEAFF
>NA|few|TRBJ2-1|TRBV2
TGTGCCAGCAGTCTCCAGGGAGGCTACAATGAGCAGTTCTTC
CASSLQGGYNEQFF
>TRBD1|NA|TRBJ1-1|TRBV28
TGTGCCAGCAGTTTGAACAGGGGGCAGAACACTGAAGCTTTCTTT
CASSLNRGQNTEAFF
>NA|NA|TRBJ2-7|TRBV28
TGTGCCAGCAGTCCCGGCGAGGCAGTTTCCTACGAGCAGTACTTC
CASSPGEAVSYEQYF
>TRBD2|NA|TRBJ2-1|TRBV7-8
TGTGCCAGCAGCTTAGCACAGACTAGCGGGAGAACCTACAATGAGCAGTTCTTC
CASSLAQTSGRTYNEQFF
>NA|NA|TRBJ2-2|TRBV12-5
TGTGCTAGTGGTTTGGCTCAGGGTTACACCGGGGAGCTGTTTTTT
CASGLAQGYTGELFF
>TRBD2|few|TRBJ2-2|TRBV10-3
TGTGCCTCAACTAGCGGGAACGCCGGGGAGCTGTTTTTT
CASTSGNAGELFF
>NA|NA|TRBJ2-6|TRBV28
TGTGCCAGCAGTCTTACTGGGGCCAACGTCCTGACTTTC
CASSLTGANVLTF
>NA|NA|TRBJ2-2|TRBV6-6
TGTGCCAGCAGTTACGCAGTGAACACCGGGGAGCTGTTTTTT
CASSYAVNTGELFF
>NA|once|TRBJ1-2|TRBV4-1
TGCGCCAGCAGCCAAGATCGTCAGGGCGGTTACTATGGCTACACCTTC
CASSQDRQGGYYGYTF
>NA|few|TRBJ1-2|TRBV18
TGTGCCAGCTCACCACGGGGGGATTCTAACTATGGCTACACCTTC
CASSPRGDSNYGYTF
>TRBD2|once|TRBJ2-7|TRBV5-1
TGCGCCAGCAGCTTACCCGGGACGGGAGGGAGCTCCTACGAGCAGTACTTC
CASSLPGTGGSSYEQYF
>NA|NA|TRBJ2-3|TRBV18
TGTGCCAGCTCACCCCCGGGTCGGAGGGGGCAGGGCGCAGATACGCAGTATTTT
CASSPPGRRGQGADTQYF
>NA|NA|TRBJ2-7|TRBV5-1
TGCGCCAGCAGCTTGGGGACCCCGGGGGAGCAGTACTTC
CASSLGTPGEQYF
>TRBD2|NA|TRBJ2-2|TRBV19
TGTGCCAGTAGAGGGACTAGCGTCGCCGGGGAGCTGTTTTTT
CASRGTSVAGELFF
>NA|NA|TRBJ2-7|TRBV11-3
TGTGCCAGCAGCTTAGGAGACAGTTCCTACGAGCAGTACTTC
CASSLGDSSYEQYF
>NA|once|TRBJ2-7|TRBV5-4
TGTGCCAGCAGCACGGACTTCCTGACGTCCTACGAGCAGTACTTC
CASSTDFLTSYEQYF
>TRBD2|once|TRBJ2-7|TRBV2
TGTGCCAGCAGTCGCCTAGCGGGGACTAGCTCCTACGAGCAGTACTTC
CASSRLAGTSSYEQYF
>NA|NA|TRBJ1-5|TRBV7-2
TGTGCCAGCAGCGCCTACGGGGTGGGTCAGCCCCAGCATTTT
CASSAYGVGQPQHF
>NA|NA|TRBJ2-7|TRBV11-2
TGTGCCAGCTCAAGAGGGAACCACGAGCAGTACTTC
CASSRGNHEQYF
>NA|NA|TRBJ2-6|TRBV5-1
TGCGCCAGCAGCTTGTTATCGGCAGGGCCCTCTGGGGCCAACGTCCTGACTTTC
CASSLLSAGPSGANVLTF
>TRBD2|NA|TRBJ2-1|TRBV5-1
TGCGCCAGCTGGGGGGGATCTAGCACCTACAATGAGCAGTTCTTC
CASWGGSSTYNEQFF
>NA|few|TRBJ2-7|TRBV11-2
TGTGCCAGCAGACAGAGGGGGGGTAGCGGTGAGCAGTACTTC
CASRQRGGSGEQYF
>TRBD2|NA|TRBJ2-2|TRBV2
TGTGCCAGCAGTGAACGTAGCGGGGCGACCGGGGAGCTGTTTTTT
CASSERSGATGELFF